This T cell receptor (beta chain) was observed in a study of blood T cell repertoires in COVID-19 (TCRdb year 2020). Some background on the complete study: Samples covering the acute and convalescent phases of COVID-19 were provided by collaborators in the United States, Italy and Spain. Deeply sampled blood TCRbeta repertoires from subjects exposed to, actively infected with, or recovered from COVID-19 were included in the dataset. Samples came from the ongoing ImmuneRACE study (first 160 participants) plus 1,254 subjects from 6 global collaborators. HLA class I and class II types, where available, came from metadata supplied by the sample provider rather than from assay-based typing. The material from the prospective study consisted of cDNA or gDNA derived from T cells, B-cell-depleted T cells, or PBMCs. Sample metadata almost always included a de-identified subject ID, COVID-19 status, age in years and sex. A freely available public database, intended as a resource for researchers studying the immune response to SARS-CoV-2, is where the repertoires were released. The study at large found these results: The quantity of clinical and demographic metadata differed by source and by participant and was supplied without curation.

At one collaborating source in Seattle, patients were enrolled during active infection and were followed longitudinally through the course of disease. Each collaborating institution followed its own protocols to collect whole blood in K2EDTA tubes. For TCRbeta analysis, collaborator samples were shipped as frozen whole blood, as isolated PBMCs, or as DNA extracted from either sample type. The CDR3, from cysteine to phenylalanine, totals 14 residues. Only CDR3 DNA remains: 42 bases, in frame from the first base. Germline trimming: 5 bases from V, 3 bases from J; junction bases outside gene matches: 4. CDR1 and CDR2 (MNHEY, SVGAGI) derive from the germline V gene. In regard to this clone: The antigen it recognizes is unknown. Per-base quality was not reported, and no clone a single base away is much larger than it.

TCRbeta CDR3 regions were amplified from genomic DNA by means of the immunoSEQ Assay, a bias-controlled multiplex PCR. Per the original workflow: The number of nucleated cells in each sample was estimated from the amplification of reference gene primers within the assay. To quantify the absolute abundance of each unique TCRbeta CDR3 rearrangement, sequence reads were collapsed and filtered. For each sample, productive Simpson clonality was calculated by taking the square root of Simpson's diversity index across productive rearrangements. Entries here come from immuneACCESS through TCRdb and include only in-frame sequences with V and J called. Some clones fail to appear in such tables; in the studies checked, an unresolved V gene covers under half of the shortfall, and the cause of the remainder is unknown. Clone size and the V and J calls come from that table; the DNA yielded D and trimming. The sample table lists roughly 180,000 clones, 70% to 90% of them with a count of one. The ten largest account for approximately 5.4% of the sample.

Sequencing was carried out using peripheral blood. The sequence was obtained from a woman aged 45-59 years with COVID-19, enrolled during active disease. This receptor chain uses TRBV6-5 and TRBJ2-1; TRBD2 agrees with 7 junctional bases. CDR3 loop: CASSTSVVYNEQFF. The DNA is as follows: TGTGCCAGCAGTACTAGCGTGGTCTACAATGAGCAGTTCTTC.